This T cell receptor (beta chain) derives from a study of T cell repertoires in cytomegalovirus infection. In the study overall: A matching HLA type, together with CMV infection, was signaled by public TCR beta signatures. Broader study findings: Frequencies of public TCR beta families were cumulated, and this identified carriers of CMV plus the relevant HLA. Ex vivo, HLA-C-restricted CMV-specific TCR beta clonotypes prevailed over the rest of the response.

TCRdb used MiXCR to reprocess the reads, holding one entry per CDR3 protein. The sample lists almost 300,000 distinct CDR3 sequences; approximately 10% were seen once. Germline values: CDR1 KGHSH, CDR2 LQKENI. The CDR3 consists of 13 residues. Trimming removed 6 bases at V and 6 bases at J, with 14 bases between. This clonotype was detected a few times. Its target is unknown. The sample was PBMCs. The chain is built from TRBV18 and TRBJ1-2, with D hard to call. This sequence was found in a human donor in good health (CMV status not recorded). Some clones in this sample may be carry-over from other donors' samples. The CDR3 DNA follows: TGTGCCAGCTCGGACCAAGGATCAGATGGCTACACCTTC. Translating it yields CASSDQGSDGYTF.